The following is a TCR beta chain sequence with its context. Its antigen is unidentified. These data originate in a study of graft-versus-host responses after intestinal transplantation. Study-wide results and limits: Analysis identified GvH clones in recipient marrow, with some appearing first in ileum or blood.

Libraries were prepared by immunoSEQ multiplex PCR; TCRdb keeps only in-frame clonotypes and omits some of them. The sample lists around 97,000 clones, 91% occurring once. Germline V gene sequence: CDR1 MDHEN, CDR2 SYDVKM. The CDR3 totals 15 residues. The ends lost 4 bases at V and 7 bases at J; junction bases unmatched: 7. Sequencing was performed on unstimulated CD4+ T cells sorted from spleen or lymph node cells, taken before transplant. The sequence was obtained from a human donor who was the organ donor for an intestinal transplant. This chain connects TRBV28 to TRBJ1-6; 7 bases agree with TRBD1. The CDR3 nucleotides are TGTGCCAGCAGTTCCCAGACAGGGCAGAATTCACCCCTCCACTTT. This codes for CASSSQTGQNSPLHF.